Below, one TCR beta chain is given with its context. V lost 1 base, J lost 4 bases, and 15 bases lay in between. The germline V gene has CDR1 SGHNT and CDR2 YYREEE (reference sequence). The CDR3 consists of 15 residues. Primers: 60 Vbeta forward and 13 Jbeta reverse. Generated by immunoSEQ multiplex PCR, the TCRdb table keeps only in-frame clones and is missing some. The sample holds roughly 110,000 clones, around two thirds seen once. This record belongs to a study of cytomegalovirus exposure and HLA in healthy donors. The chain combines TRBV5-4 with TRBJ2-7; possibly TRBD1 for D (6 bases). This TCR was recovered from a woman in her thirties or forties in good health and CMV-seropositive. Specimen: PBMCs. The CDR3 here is CASSLLAGAGYEQYF. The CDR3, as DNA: TGTGCCAGCAGCTTGTTGGCAGGGGCAGGATACGAGCAGTACTTC.